This is a list of T cell receptor beta chains from one sample in a study of T cell changes during pregnancy in multiple sclerosis. The data were produced by immunoSEQ multiplex PCR, yet TCRdb's version contains in-frame clones alone and is incomplete. The profile shows roughly 42,000 clones, around 93% of them singletons. This specimen was CD4+ T cells from peripheral blood mononuclear cells, taken after pregnancy. The receptors stem from a female donor with multiple sclerosis, enrolled in a pregnancy study. The CDR3 runs from the conserved cysteine through the conserved F or W. The D gene is left open where the match is weak. Clone size is shown for a subset of rows, as once, few, many or a class of expanded clone.

abundance	v_gene	j_gene	d_gene	CDR3nt	CDR3aa
-	TRBV29-1	TRBJ2-1	TRBD2	TGCAGCGTGACCTGGACTAGCGGGGGGCATTTGTTCTTC	CSVTWTSGGHLFF
-	TRBV29-1	TRBJ2-7	TRBD2	TGCAGCGTTGTGTCGAGGCGATCGGGACTACTTTCCTACGAGCAGTACTTC	CSVVSRRSGLLSYEQYF
-	TRBV29-1	TRBJ1-5	TRBD1	TGCAGCGTCAATACAGGGGGCGGTCAGCCCCAGCATTTT	CSVNTGGGQPQHF
-	TRBV25-1	TRBJ1-6	-	TGTGCCAGCGGGCGGGAGGCCTATAATTCACCCCTCCACTTT	CASGREAYNSPLHF
-	TRBV5-1	TRBJ1-2	-	TGCGCCAGCAGCTTGGGTGTCCTTTATGGCTACACCTTC	CASSLGVLYGYTF
once	TRBV14	TRBJ1-1	TRBD1	TGTGCCAGCAGCCACCAGGGACAGGGGAATACTGAAGCTTTCTTT	CASSHQGQGNTEAFF
-	TRBV15	TRBJ1-1	TRBD1	TGTGCCACCAGCAGACTGGACAGGGACGAAACTGAAGCTTTCTTT	CATSRLDRDETEAFF
-	TRBV9	TRBJ2-7	-	TGTGCCAGCAGCGTAGCTTCAGGGCCCGCCTACGAGCAGTACTTC	CASSVASGPAYEQYF
-	TRBV6-1	TRBJ2-1	-	TGTGCCAGCAGTGTGACAGGCACCTCCTACAATGAGCAGTTCTTC	CASSVTGTSYNEQFF
-	TRBV18	TRBJ1-2	-	TGTGCCAGCTCCTCAAGCACAGATGATATCTACACCTTC	CASSSSTDDIYTF
-	TRBV5-1	TRBJ1-4	-	TGCGCCAGCAGCTTGGCCGCAGGGGCCAATGAAAAACTGTTTTTT	CASSLAAGANEKLFF
few	TRBV11-2	TRBJ2-5	-	TGTGCCAGCAGCTTTGGGGCAAGGGAGACCCAGTACTTC	CASSFGARETQYF
once	TRBV7-8	TRBJ2-3	-	TGTGCCAGCAGCCCGCCCCTCCGCACTAGCACAGATACGCAGTATTTT	CASSPPLRTSTDTQYF
-	TRBV4-1	TRBJ2-1	-	TGCGCCAGCAGCCACGAAGGAGGCAAACCCTACAATGAGCAGTTCTTC	CASSHEGGKPYNEQFF
-	TRBV19	TRBJ2-2	TRBD1	TGTGCCAGTACCTACACAGGGGCTGGCGGGGAGCTGTTTTTT	CASTYTGAGGELFF
-	TRBV9	TRBJ1-6	-	TGTGCCAGCAGCGTAGCTGAGGCAGGGGTCTCACCCCTCCACTTT	CASSVAEAGVSPLHF
-	TRBV5-6	TRBJ1-1	TRBD1	TGTGCCAGCAGCTTGATCGGACAGGCGGTGAACACTGAAGCTTTCTTT	CASSLIGQAVNTEAFF
-	TRBV5-1	TRBJ2-4	TRBD2	TGCGCCAGCAGCTTGAGGAGAGCGGGGGGGCCCAAAAACATTCAGTACTTC	CASSLRRAGGPKNIQYF
-	TRBV10-2	TRBJ1-1	-	TGCGCCAGCAGTGTAAGGGCATGGGGCGGGAACACTGAAGCTTTCTTT	CASSVRAWGGNTEAFF
-	TRBV25-1	TRBJ1-1	-	TGTGCCAGCAGTGACTTCCCAGGAAACACTGAAGCTTTCTTT	CASSDFPGNTEAFF
-	TRBV5-5	TRBJ1-4	-	TGTGCCAGCAGCTTAGGCCCAGAGGTGGGTGAAAAACTGTTTTTT	CASSLGPEVGEKLFF
once	TRBV2	TRBJ1-5	-	TGTGCCAGCAGGGAGGGTTGGGTCGGGGGCAATCAGCCCCAGCATTTT	CASREGWVGGNQPQHF
-	TRBV5-1	TRBJ1-2	TRBD1	TGCGCCAGCAGCGAGGGACAGGTTTATGGCTACACCTTC	CASSEGQVYGYTF
-	TRBV15	TRBJ2-3	TRBD2	TGTGCCACCAGCAGAGACGGGGGGGGCACAGATACGCAGTATTTT	CATSRDGGGTDTQYF
-	TRBV2	TRBJ2-3	TRBD2	TGTGCCAGCAGTGAGGGGGCGGGGGGCCGCACAGATACGCAGTATTTT	CASSEGAGGRTDTQYF
-	TRBV6-5	TRBJ1-2	-	TGTGCCAGCAGCCAAGGGGTGGAAGGCTACACCTTC	CASSQGVEGYTF
-	TRBV5-4	TRBJ1-2	-	TGTGCCAGCAGCTCGTTCGGGGACTTCTTCTATGGCTACACCTTC	CASSSFGDFFYGYTF
-	TRBV20-1	TRBJ2-1	-	TGCAGTGCTAGCAGGCGCAATGAGCAGTTCTTC	CSASRRNEQFF
-	TRBV2	TRBJ1-6	-	TGTGCCAGCAGGGTGAACTGGGGGGGAGTCGGTAATTCACCCCTCCACTTT	CASRVNWGGVGNSPLHF
-	TRBV29-1	TRBJ1-5	-	TGCAGCGTTGGGGGGCTGAATCAGCCCCAGCATTTT	CSVGGLNQPQHF
-	TRBV2	TRBJ2-1	TRBD1	TGTGCCAGCCTTCCGGACAGGGGAATTAACAATGAGCAGTTCTTC	CASLPDRGINNEQFF
-	TRBV7-2	TRBJ1-6	-	TGTGCCACCAGGGCAGGAATATATAATTCACCCCTCCACTTT	CATRAGIYNSPLHF
-	TRBV15	TRBJ2-7	TRBD1	TGTGCCACCAGCAGTTCGGGACAGGGGAGCCACGAGCAGTACTTC	CATSSSGQGSHEQYF
-	TRBV9	TRBJ1-4	TRBD1	TGTGCCAGCAGCGTTGGCATATTAGATTGGACAGGGGTGGAAAAACTGTTTTTT	CASSVGILDWTGVEKLFF
-	TRBV18	TRBJ2-7	TRBD2	TGTGCCAGCTCACCTCGGGGGGGGTTCTACGAGCAGTACTTC	CASSPRGGFYEQYF
once	TRBV18	TRBJ2-3	-	TGTGCCAGCTCACCCGGAGAGGGGGCAGATACGCAGTATTTT	CASSPGEGADTQYF
once	TRBV7-8	TRBJ1-1	TRBD1	TGTGCCAGCAGCCCGGGACAGGGCACTGAAGCTTTCTTT	CASSPGQGTEAFF
-	TRBV7-2	TRBJ2-1	-	TGTGCCAGCAGCGCGAGGGGGTCGAACTACAATGAGCAGTTCTTC	CASSARGSNYNEQFF
-	TRBV5-4	TRBJ2-3	TRBD2	TGTGCCAGCAGCCCCAGCGGGGAAAGCACAGATACGCAGTATTTT	CASSPSGESTDTQYF